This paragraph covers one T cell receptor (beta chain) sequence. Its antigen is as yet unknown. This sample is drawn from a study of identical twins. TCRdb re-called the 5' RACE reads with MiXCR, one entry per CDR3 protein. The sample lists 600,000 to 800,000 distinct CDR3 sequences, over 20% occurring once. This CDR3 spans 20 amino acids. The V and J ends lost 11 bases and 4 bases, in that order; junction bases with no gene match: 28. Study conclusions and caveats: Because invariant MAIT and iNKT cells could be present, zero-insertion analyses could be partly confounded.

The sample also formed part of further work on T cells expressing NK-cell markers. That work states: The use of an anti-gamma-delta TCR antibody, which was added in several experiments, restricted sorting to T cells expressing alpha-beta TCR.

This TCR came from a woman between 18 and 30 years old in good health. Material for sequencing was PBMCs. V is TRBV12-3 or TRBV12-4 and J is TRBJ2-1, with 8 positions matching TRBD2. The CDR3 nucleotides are TGTGCCTGTTACCCTCCGGCCCGGAGGACTAGCTCAATTACGTACAATGAGCAGTTCTTC. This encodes CACYPPARRTSSITYNEQFF.